The 10 T cell receptor beta chains in this list originate from one sample, sequenced in a study of cytomegalovirus exposure and HLA in healthy donors. Primers: 60 Vbeta forward and 13 Jbeta reverse. The assay was immunoSEQ multiplex PCR, and TCRdb's table has in-frame clones only and misses some. With about 34,000 clones in the sample, the ten largest clones hold 1.5% to 2%. The sequenced sample consisted of PBMCs. Receptors were obtained from a woman aged 35 to 49 in good health and CMV-seropositive.

The rearrangement links TRBV7-8 to TRBJ2-7, with D uncertain. With 2 bases removed from V and 5 bases from J, the gap between germline ends came to 13 bases. The CDR3 runs 14 residues. The germline V gene has CDR1 SGHVS and CDR2 FQNEAQ. CDR3 in DNA: TGTGCCAGCAGCTTAACCGGAGCCGCCCACGAGCAGTACTTC. Translated, it gives CASSLTGAAHEQYF.

This chain links TRBV28 with TRBJ1-2; 10 positions agree with TRBD1. The V and J ends lost 1 base and 4 bases, in that order; junction bases with no gene match: 3. The CDR3 consists of 15 residues. The germline V gene encodes CDR1 MDHEN and CDR2 SYDVKM. CDR3 loop: CASSLSGTGVYGYTF. The CDR3 DNA sequence: TGTGCCAGCAGTTTATCCGGGACAGGGGTCTATGGCTACACCTTC.

This chain links TRBV30 with TRBJ2-7; 8 nucleotides match TRBD2. CDR1 is GTSNPN and CDR2 is SVGIG in the germline V gene (reference sequence). V lost 0 bases to trimming and J lost 7 bases; unmatched junction nucleotides: 11. The CDR3 totals 15 residues. The CDR3 loop is CAWSVSSSGPTEQYF. The CDR3 DNA reads as TGTGCCTGGAGTGTAAGTTCTAGCGGGCCTACGGAGCAGTACTTC.

The genes are TRBV6-4 and TRBJ2-5, with 13 bases matching TRBD2. Trimming removed 5 bases from V and 5 bases from J; junction bases left unmatched: 8. CDR1 MRHNA and CDR2 SNTAGT come from the germline V gene. The CDR3 consists of 16 residues. CDR3 loop: CASSYHRTSGSETQYF. In DNA, the CDR3 is TGTGCCAGCAGTTACCATCGGACTAGCGGGAGTGAGACCCAGTACTTC.

The gene calls are TRBV28 and TRBJ1-2; no clear D. CDR1 and CDR2 from the germline V gene are MDHEN and SYDVKM. The CDR3 is made up of 13 amino acids. Trimming removed 3 bases at V and 4 bases at J, with 9 bases between. In DNA form, the CDR3 reads TGTGCCAGCAGTTTGGCGGCACCCTATGGCTACACCTTC. Amino acids: CASSLAAPYGYTF.

The gene calls are TRBV10-3 and TRBJ2-3; the match to TRBD2 covers 9 bases. With V trimmed by 4 bases and J by 2 bases, 19 bases remained unmatched. The CDR3 totals 20 residues. Germline V gene sequence: CDR1 ENHRY, CDR2 SYGVKD. The CDR3 DNA follows: TGTGCCATCAGTGTTCGCTCGACTAGCGGTTCATCGGGACACACAGATACGCAGTATTTT. It codes for CAISVRSTSGSSGHTDTQYF.

The chain joins TRBV4-2 to TRBJ2-7; 8 nucleotides match TRBD1. Trimming cost V 3 bases and J 3 bases; bases outside gene matches: 7. The CDR3 is made up of 15 amino acids. Per the germline V gene, CDR1 is LGHNA and CDR2 is YNFKEQ. CDR3: CASSQRQGTDYEQYF. The DNA for the CDR3 is TGTGCCAGCAGCCAGAGACAGGGGACTGACTACGAGCAGTACTTC.

The gene calls are TRBV7-6 and TRBJ1-3; no definite D call. The CDR3 runs 14 residues. The V gene's germline CDR1 is SGHVS and CDR2 FNYEAQ. V shed 2 bases and J shed 4 bases, with 9 bases lying between them. The CDR3 spells CASSLHGRGNTIYF. The CDR3 nucleotides read TGTGCCAGCAGCTTACATGGGAGGGGAAACACCATATATTTT.

This sequence joins TRBV5-1 and TRBJ2-2; a possible D gene is TRBD2 (6 bases). Per the germline V gene, CDR1 is SGHRS and CDR2 is YFSETQ. There are 15 residues in the CDR3. Trimming shortened V by 5 bases and J by 4 bases, and 15 bases separated the two germline ends. The DNA for the CDR3 is TGCGCCAGCAGTTCGAAATCCGGGAGCACCGGGGAGCTGTTTTTT. Its protein is CASSSKSGSTGELFF.

This rearrangement joins TRBV6-5 to TRBJ1-2; D is undetermined. The ends were cut back, 4 bases at V and 0 bases at J, with 9 bases in the middle. This CDR3 contains 14 residues. The germline V gene encodes CDR1 MNHEY and CDR2 SVGAGI. This CDR3 is CASSSSHPNYGYTF. The CDR3 nucleotides read TGTGCCAGCAGTTCCTCCCATCCTAACTATGGCTACACCTTC.